This TCR beta chain was found in a study of blood T cell repertoires in COVID-19. Germline lookup yields CDR1 WNHNN and CDR2 SYGVQD (reference sequence). The CDR3 runs to 13 residues. Trimming stripped 5 bases from V and 7 bases from J, with 12 bases between. Method: immunoSEQ multiplex PCR; TCRdb's copy keeps in-frame clones and lacks some. The sample yields about 210,000 clones, around four fifths seen once. The receptor comes from a man aged 35-49 years who had recovered from COVID-19. Sequenced: PBMCs or T cells enriched from blood (not recorded which). The chain joins TRBV10-1 to TRBJ2-1, with D perhaps matching TRBD2 (5 bases). CDR3 DNA: TGCGCCAGCAGTCCCGGCGGGTGGAATGAGCAGTTCTTC. Protein sequence: CASSPGGWNEQFF.